This TCR beta chain was recovered during a study of neurological immune-mediated disorders. Study results and limitations: Private repertoires in all groups were suggested by the finding that expanded clones across subjects shared no CDR3 amino acid sequences. One cluster of related CDR3 sequences contained, by phylogenetic grouping, the repertoires of 18 of 34 multiple sclerosis patients and formed a possible signature.

From 2 million PBMCs stored at -80 C, the unsorted libraries were generated. Germline V lookup: CDR1 MNHNS, CDR2 SASEGT. V lost 2 bases and J 2 bases, leaving 4 bases between the germline ends. This CDR3 is built from 14 residues. With 10-nucleotide random UMIs, 5'RACE was used to make the cDNA. Each CDR3 protein is one row after TCRdb ran MiXCR on the 5' RACE reads. The table includes 25,000 to 30,000 distinct CDR3 sequences, approximately 3.2% detected once. This clonotype was counted ten times or more. Its specificity is not known. V gene TRBV6-1 combines with J gene TRBJ1-6, with D uncertain. This sequence originates from a woman younger than 45 with multiple sclerosis. Input material: PBMCs. CDR3 loop: CASSERTYNSPLHF. The DNA for the CDR3 is TGTGCCAGCAGTGAACGGACCTATAATTCACCCCTCCACTTT.